This T cell receptor (beta chain) originates from a study of neurological immune-mediated disorders. Regarding the study as a whole: Private repertoires in all groups were suggested, as expanded clones shared no CDR3 amino acid sequences across subjects. HTLV-1-associated myelopathy showed the most TCR clonal expansion; multiple sclerosis the least, below healthy controls.

In this sample, this clonotype turned up many times. The target antigen is unknown. Germline V gene lookup returns CDR1 ENHRY and CDR2 SYGVKD. This CDR3 comprises 15 residues. The V gene end was trimmed by 6 bases and the J gene end by 2 bases; junction bases not matched to a gene: 8. It was by 5'RACE with 10-nucleotide random UMIs that the cDNA was made. TCRdb used MiXCR to reprocess the 5' RACE reads, holding one entry per CDR3 protein. The table includes under 100,000 distinct CDR3 sequences, 13% detected once. Documented time point: longitudinal time-point 2. This chain links TRBV10-3 with TRBJ2-7; 9 bases fit TRBD1. This receptor was identified in a female donor with HTLV-1-associated myelopathy (HAM/TSP). Sequencing input: PBMCs. CDR3 residues: CAIRDRGPGAYEQYF. The CDR3 region has the DNA TGTGCCATCAGGGACAGGGGCCCCGGGGCCTACGAGCAGTACTTC.